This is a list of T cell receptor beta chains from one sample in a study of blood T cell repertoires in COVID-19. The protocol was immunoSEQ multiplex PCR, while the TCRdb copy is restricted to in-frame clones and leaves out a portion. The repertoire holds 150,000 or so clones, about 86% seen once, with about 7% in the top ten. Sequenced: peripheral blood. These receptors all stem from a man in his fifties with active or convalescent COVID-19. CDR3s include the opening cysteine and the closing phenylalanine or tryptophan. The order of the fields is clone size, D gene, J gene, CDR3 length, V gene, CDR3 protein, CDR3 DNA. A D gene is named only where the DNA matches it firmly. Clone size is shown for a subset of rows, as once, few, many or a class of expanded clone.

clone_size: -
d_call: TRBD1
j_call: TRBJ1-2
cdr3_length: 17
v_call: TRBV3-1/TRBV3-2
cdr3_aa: CASSQDKDRHRGIGYTF
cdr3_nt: TGTGCCAGCAGCCAAGATAAGGATAGGCACAGGGGCATAGGCTACACCTTC

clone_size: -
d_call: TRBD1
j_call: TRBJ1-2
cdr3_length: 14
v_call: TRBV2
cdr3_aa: CASLRQGSSYGYTF
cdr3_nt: TGTGCCAGCCTTAGACAGGGGTCATCCTATGGCTACACCTTC

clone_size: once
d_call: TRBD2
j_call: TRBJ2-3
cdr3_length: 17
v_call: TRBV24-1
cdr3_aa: CATSDPGLGKSTDTQYF
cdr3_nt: TGTGCCACCAGTGATCCGGGACTAGGGAAAAGCACAGATACGCAGTATTTT

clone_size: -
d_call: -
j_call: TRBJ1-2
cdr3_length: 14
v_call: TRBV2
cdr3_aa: CASSQGNANYGYTF
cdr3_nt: TGTGCCAGCAGTCAGGGGAACGCTAACTATGGCTACACCTTC

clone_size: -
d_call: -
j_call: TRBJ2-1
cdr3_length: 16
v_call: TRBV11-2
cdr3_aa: CASSQIQGFSYNEQFF
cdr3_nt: TGTGCCAGCAGCCAGATACAGGGTTTTTCCTACAATGAGCAGTTCTTC

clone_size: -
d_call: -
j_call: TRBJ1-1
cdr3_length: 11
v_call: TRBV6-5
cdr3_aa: CASISERRAFF
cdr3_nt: TGTGCCAGCATTTCAGAGCGGCGGGCTTTCTTT

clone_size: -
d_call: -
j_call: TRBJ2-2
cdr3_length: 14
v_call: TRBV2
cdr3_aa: CASSERQGTGELFF
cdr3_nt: TGTGCCAGCAGTGAGCGGCAGGGCACCGGGGAGCTGTTTTTT

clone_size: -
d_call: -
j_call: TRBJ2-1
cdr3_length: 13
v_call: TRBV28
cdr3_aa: CASRLNFYNEQFF
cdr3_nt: TGTGCCAGCAGGTTGAACTTCTACAATGAGCAGTTCTTC

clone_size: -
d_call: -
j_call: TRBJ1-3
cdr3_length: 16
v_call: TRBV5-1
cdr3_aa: CASSSELLNHGNTIYF
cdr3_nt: TGCGCCAGCAGCTCGGAGCTTTTAAATCACGGAAACACCATATATTTT

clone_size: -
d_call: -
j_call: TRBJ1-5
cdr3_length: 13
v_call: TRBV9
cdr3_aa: CASSRTPNEPQHF
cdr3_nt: TGTGCCAGCAGCAGGACTCCGAACGAGCCCCAGCATTTT

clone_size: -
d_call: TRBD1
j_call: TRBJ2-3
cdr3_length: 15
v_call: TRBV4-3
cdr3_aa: CASSPGQGGTDTQYF
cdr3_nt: TGCGCCAGCAGCCCCGGACAGGGGGGCACAGATACGCAGTATTTT

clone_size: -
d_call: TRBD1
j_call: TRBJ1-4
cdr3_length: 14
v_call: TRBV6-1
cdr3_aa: CASSLQGAGEKLFF
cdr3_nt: TGTGCCAGCAGCCTACAGGGGGCGGGGGAAAAACTGTTTTTT

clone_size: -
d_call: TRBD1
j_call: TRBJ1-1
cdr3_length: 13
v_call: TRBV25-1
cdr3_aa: CASSEGTDTEAFF
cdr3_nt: TGTGCCAGCAGTGAGGGGACAGACACTGAAGCTTTCTTT

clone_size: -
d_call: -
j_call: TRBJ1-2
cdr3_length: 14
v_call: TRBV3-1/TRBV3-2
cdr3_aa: CASSQDGANYGYTF
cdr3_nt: TGTGCCAGCAGCCAAGACGGGGCTAACTATGGCTACACCTTC

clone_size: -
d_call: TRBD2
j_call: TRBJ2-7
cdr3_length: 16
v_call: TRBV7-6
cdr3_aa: CASSGSRGESSYEQYF
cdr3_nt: TGTGCCAGCAGCGGATCTCGGGGGGAGAGCTCCTACGAGCAGTACTTC

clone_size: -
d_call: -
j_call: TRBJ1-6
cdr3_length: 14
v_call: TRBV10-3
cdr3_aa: CAISPGLNNSPLHF
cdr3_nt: TGTGCCATCAGCCCCGGGTTAAATAATTCACCCCTCCACTTT

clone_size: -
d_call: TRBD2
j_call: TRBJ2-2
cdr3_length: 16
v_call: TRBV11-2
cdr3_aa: CASSPRLAGSTGELFF
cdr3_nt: TGTGCCAGCAGCCCGAGGCTAGCGGGCTCCACCGGGGAGCTGTTTTTT

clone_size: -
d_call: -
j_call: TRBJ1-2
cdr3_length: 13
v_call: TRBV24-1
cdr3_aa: CATSEEDSHGYTF
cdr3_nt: TGTGCCACCAGTGAAGAGGACAGTCACGGCTACACCTTC

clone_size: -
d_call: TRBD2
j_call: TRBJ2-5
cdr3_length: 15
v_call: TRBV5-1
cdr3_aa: CASSIAGGPLETQYF
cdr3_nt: TGCGCCAGCAGCATAGCGGGGGGGCCATTGGAGACCCAGTACTTC

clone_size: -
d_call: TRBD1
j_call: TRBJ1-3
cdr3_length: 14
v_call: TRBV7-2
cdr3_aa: CASSLNGATGGSSF
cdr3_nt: TGTGCCAGCAGCTTAAACGGCGCCACAGGGGGCTCGTCTTTT

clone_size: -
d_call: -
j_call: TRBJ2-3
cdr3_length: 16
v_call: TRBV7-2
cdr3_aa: CASSLTTATSTDTQYF
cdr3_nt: TGTGCCAGCAGCTTAACGACAGCCACTAGCACAGATACGCAGTATTTT

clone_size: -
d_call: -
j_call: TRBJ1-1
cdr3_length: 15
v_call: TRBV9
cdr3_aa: CASSVSGTTNTEAFF
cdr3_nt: TGTGCCAGCAGCGTGTCGGGAACAACGAATACTGAAGCTTTCTTT

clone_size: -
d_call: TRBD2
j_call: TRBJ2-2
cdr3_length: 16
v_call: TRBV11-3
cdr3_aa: CASTPSRETLTGELFF
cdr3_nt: TGTGCCAGCACCCCCTCGCGGGAGACGTTAACCGGGGAGCTGTTTTTT

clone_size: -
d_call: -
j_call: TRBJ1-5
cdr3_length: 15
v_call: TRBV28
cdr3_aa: CASSPPPGGNQPQHF
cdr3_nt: TGTGCCAGCAGTCCTCCCCCCGGGGGGAATCAGCCCCAGCATTTT